This TCR beta chain derives from a study of beta chain features in type 1 diabetes (dated by TCRdb to the late 2010s). Study-wide context: Mean age, gender distribution, total cell number and subset yield were not different between patients and healthy donors. Across all samples, some 100,000,000 sorted cells were examined, and cell number per subset correlated strongly with RNA yield. Naive and central memory subsets were obtained from all 30 or so donors, but regulatory and stem cell-like memory subsets were isolated from only 8 patients and roughly 8 healthy donors. In the study, recently diagnosed type 1 diabetes patients and matched healthy donors were compared on the TCRB repertoires of their sorted circulating CD4+ T cell subsets.

The full study reports these points: At VDJ recombination sites, patients with type 1 diabetes made fewer insertions and deleted more nucleotides, a pattern implying thymic rearrangement abnormalities. Shorter templates might be favored by PCR, yet because patient and control samples were amplified and corrected together, any such skew would affect both groups equally. Because cDNA was sequenced instead of genomic DNA, activated cells with high expression could be over-represented, although the groups did not differ in activation or CD3 levels. Because small numbers of individuals were included in the HLA sub-analyses, any influence of HLA type on TCRB rearrangement was left unresolved. Naive, central memory and regulatory TCRB repertoires appeared to be more similar among patients than among healthy donors. In all four CD4+ subsets, TCRB CDR3 length was moderately but significantly shorter in type 1 diabetes patients.

CDR1 and CDR2, per the germline V gene, are ENHRY and SYGVKD. Its CDR3 holds 12 amino acids, cysteine through phenylalanine. Only the CDR3 part of the read is kept: 36 bases, read in frame from the first base. Here V drops 8 bases and J drops 3 bases, and the junction holds 1 base not matched to any gene. The High Capacity cDNA Reverse Transcription Kit was used to reverse transcribe all of the isolated RNA, meaning that expressed TCRB transcripts were what got sequenced. Deep immunoSEQ sequencing was applied to naive, central memory and regulatory T cell samples, giving an average of about 3.8 million total reads per sample. Sorted cells were lysed in RLT buffer and RNA was extracted with DNase-treated RNeasy Micro or Mini kits, depending on cell number. To prevent cross-contamination, every cell subset was processed on its own, while patient and healthy donor samples were processed together. The immunoSEQ multiplex PCR was used to amplify TCRB sequences from cDNA, generating 87-bp fragments that spanned the CDR3 region. Sequencing of the amplicons was done on the Illumina HiSeq platform. On the authors' methods: Synthetic template baselines were used to correct PCR bias computationally, reads within Hamming distance 2 were collapsed, and singletons that could not be merged were discarded. Reads were aligned to IMGT to assign V, D and J genes, CDR3 length, and insertions or deletions at six rearrangement sites. Clonotype counts were normalized to sorted cell number within each subset before computing true diversity and Gini coefficients with the tcR R package. The overlap coefficient, calculated on TCRB nucleotide sequences, was used to measure repertoire sharing. Imported from immuneACCESS, the table was reduced by TCRdb to in-frame sequences with V and J called. These copies leave out some clones; in studies compared against another copy, an unresolved V gene accounts for under half, and the cause of the remainder is not known. That table supplies the V and J calls and clone size; D and trimming were determined from the DNA. The sample data list roughly 140,000 clones, and around 10% of these were observed just once. The ten largest clonotypes hold about 2% of the sample.

From each donor, a single peripheral blood sample of about 100 mL on average was drawn into heparinised tubes. Naive, central memory, regulatory and stem cell-like memory CD4+ T cells were sorted on a BD FACSAria II using a panel including CD45RO, CCR7, CD25, CD127, CD95 and CD27. A purity above 98% was achieved for all sorted populations. PBMCs were isolated right away by Lymphoprep density gradient centrifugation and were stained directly, without culture. So that batch effects would be minimized, each experiment stained and sorted samples in pairs, pairing one healthy donor with one patient. Concerning this clone: Its antigen is still unknown. No quality values exist for individual bases; no much larger clone is one base distant.

What was sequenced was central memory CD4+ T cells from blood. This receptor was obtained from a man aged 18-30 years in good health. This sequence uses TRBV10-3 and TRBJ1-5; TRBD1 lines up with 7 middle nucleotides. The sequenced DNA: TGTGCCATCGGGACAGTCAATCAGCCCCAGCATTTT. Its coded protein is CAIGTVNQPQHF.